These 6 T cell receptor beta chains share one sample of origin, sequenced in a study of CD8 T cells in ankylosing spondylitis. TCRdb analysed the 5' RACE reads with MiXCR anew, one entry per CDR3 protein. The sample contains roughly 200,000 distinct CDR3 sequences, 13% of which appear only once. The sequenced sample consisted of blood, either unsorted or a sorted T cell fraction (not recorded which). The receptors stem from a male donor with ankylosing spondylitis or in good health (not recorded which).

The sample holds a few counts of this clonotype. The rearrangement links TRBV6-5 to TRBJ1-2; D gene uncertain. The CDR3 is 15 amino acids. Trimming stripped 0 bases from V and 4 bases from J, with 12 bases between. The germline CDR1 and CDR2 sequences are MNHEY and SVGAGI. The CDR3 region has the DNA TGTGCCAGCAGTTACTCGAGGGAGCGAAGCTATGGCTACACCTTC. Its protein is CASSYSRERSYGYTF.

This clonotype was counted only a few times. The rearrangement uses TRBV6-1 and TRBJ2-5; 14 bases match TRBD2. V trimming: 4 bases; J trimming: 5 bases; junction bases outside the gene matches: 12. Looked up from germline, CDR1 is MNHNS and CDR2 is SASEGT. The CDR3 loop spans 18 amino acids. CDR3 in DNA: TGTGCCAGCAGTGGGGGACTAGCGGGAGTCCCGAGGTTGGAGACCCAGTACTTC. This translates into CASSGGLAGVPRLETQYF.

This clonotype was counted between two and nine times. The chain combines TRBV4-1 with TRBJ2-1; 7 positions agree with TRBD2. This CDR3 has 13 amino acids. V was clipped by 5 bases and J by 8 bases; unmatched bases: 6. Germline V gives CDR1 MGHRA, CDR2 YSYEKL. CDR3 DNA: TGCGCCAGCAGCACCCGACTAGCCGATGAGCAGTTCTTC. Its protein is CASSTRLADEQFF.

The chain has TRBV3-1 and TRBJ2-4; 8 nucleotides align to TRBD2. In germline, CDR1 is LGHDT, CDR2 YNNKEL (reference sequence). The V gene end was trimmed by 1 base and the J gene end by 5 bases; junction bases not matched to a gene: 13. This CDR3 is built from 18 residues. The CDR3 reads CASSQVPLGTRGQNIQYF. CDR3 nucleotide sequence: TGTGCCAGCAGCCAAGTCCCCCTGGGGACTAGAGGGCAAAACATTCAGTACTTC. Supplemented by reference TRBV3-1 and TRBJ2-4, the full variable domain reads DTAVSQTPKYLVTQMGNDKSIKCEQNLGHDTMYWYKQDSKKFLKIMFSYNNKELIINETVPNRFSPKSPDKAHLNLHINSLELGDSAVYFCASSQVPLGTRGQNIQYFGAGTRLSVL.

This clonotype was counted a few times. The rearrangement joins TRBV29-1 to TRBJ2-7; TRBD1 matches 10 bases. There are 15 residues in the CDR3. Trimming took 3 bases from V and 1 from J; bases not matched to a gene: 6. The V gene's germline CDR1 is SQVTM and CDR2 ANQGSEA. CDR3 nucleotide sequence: TGCAGCGTTGATTCCCGGGACAGGGGATCCTACGAGCAGTACTTC. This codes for CSVDSRDRGSYEQYF.

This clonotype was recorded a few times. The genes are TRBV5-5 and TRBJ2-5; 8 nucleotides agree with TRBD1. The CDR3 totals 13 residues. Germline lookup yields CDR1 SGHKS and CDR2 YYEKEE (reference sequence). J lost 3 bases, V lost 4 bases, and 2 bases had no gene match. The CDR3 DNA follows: TGTGCCAGCAGCGCGGACAGGGAAGAGACCCAGTACTTC. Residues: CASSADREETQYF.